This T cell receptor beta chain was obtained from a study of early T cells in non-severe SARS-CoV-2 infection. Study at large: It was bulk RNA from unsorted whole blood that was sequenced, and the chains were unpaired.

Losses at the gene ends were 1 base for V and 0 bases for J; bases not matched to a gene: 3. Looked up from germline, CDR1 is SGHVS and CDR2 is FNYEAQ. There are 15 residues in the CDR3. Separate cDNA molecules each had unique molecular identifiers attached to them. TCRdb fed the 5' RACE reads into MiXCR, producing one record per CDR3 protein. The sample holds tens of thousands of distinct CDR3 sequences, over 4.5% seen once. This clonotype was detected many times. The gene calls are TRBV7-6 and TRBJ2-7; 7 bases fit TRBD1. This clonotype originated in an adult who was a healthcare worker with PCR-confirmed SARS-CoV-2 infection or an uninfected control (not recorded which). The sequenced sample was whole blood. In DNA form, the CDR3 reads TGTGCCAGCAGCTTAGGGGGGACAGTCTCCTACGAGCAGTACTTC. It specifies CASSLGGTVSYEQYF.